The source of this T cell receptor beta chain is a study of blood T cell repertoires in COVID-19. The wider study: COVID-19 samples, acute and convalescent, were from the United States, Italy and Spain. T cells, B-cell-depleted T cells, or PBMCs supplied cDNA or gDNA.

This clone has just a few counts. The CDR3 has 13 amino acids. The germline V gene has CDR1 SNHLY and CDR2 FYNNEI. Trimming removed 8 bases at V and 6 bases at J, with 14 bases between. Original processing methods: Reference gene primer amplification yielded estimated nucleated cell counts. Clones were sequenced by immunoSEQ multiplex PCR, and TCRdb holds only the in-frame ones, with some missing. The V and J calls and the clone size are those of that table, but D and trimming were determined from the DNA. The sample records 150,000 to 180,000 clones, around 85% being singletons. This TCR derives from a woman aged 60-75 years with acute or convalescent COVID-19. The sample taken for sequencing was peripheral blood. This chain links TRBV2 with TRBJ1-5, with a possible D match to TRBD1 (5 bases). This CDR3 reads CASVGEDGQPQHF. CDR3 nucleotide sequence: TGTGCCAGCGTAGGGGAAGACGGTCAGCCCCAGCATTTT. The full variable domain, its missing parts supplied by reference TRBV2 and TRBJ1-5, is EPEVTQTPSHQVTQMGQEVILRCVPISNHLYFYWYRQILGQKVEFLVSFYNNEISEKSEIFDDQFSVERPDGSNFTLKIRSTKLEDSAMYFCASVGEDGQPQHFGDGTRLSIL.